Shown below are 3 T cell receptor beta chains from a single sample sequenced in a study of T cell responses to AZD1222 COVID-19 vaccine. Sequenced by immunoSEQ multiplex PCR; TCRdb stores in-frame clones only, minus some. The data hold about 97,000 clones, with more than 70% observed a single time. This material consisted of peripheral blood, taken 28 days after the second AZD1222 dose. The receptors shown here come from an adult who received the AZD1222 COVID-19 vaccine.

The gene calls are TRBV12-3 or TRBV12-4 and TRBJ2-5; tentative D call: TRBD1 (6 bases). V shed 5 bases and J shed 5 bases, with 12 bases lying between them. This CDR3 comprises 13 residues. CDR3 DNA sequence: TGTGCCAGCAGTCTACAGGGTAGGGAGACCCAGTACTTC. Its protein product is CASSLQGRETQYF.

This sequence joins TRBV28 and TRBJ1-1; D remains ambiguous. With 6 bases removed from V and 0 bases from J, the gap between germline ends came to 17 bases. This CDR3 has 16 residues. Germline V gene sequence: CDR1 MDHEN, CDR2 SYDVKM. The DNA of the CDR3 is TGTGCCAGCAGCCTCCGTGGGTCGGGCCTGAACACTGAAGCTTTCTTT. Translated, it gives CASSLRGSGLNTEAFF.

This sequence joins TRBV12-3 or TRBV12-4 and TRBJ1-1; no reliable D call. Trimming cost V 7 bases and J 3 bases, with 12 bases left between them. The CDR3 length is 13 residues. CDR3 in DNA: TGTGCCAGCAACAACTACCGGGACACTGAAGCTTTCTTT. Protein sequence: CASNNYRDTEAFF.